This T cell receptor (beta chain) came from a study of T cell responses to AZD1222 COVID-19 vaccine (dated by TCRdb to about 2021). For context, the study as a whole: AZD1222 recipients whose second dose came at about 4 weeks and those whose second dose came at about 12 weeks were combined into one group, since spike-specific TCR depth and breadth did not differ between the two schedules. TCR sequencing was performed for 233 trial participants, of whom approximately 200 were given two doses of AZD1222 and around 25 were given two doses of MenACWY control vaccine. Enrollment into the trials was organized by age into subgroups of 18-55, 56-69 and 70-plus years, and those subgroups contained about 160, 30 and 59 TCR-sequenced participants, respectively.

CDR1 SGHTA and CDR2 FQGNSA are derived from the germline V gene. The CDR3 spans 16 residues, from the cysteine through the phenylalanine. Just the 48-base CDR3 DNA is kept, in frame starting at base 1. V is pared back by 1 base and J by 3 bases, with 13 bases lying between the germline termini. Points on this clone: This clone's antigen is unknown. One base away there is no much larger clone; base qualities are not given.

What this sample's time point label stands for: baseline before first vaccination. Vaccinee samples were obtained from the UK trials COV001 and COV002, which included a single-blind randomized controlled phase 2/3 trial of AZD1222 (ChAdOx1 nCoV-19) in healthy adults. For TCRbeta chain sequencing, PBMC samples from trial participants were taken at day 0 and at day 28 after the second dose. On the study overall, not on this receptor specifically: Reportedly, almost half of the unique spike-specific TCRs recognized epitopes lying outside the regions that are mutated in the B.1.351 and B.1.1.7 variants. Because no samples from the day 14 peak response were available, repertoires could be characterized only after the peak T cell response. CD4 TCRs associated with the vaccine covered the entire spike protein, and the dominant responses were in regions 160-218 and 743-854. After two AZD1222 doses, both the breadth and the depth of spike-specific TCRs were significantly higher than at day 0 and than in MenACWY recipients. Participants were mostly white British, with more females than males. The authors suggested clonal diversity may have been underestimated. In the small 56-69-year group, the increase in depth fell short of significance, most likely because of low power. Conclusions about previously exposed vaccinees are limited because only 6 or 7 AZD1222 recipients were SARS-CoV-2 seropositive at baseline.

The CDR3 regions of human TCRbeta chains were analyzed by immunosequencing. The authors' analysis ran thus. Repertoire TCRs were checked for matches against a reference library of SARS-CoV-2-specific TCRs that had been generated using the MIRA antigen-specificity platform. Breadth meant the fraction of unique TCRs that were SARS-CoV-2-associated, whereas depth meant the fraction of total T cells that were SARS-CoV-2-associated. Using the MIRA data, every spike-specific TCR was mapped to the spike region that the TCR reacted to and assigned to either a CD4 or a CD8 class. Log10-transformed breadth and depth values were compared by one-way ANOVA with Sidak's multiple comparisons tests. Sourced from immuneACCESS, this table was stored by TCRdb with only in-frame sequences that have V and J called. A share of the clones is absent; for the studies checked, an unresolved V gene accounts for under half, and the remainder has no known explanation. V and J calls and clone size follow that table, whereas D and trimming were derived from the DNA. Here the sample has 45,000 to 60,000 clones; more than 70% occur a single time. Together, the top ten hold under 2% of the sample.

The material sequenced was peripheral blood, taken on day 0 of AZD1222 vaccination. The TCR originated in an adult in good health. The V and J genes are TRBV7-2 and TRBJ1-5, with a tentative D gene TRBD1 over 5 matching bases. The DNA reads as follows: TGTGCCAGCAGCTTAGGGGTCGACAGCCACAATCAGCCCCAGCATTTT. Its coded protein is CASSLGVDSHNQPQHF. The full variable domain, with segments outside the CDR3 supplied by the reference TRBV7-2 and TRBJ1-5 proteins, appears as GAGVSQSPSNKVTEKGKDVELRCDPISGHTALYWYRQSLGQGLEFLIYFQGNSAPDKSGLPSDRFSAERTGGSVSTLTIQRTQQEDSAVYLCASSLGVDSHNQPQHFGDGTRLSIL.